This TCR beta chain came from a study of cytomegalovirus exposure and HLA in healthy donors. Whole-study results and caveats: Data from an earlier analysis indicated that most TCR beta V segments were productive either about 90% or about 30% of the time.

The PCR was carried out with 60 Vbeta primers and 13 Jbeta primers. Repertoires were generated with immunoSEQ multiplex PCR, while TCRdb's copy carries only in-frame clones and drops some. The table records approximately 220,000 clones, roughly 80% of them present only once. The V end lost 4 bases, the J end lost 0 bases, and 18 bases lay between the germline ends. Germline CDR1 reads SGDLS; CDR2 reads YYNGEE. This CDR3 contains 17 residues. In regard to this clone: Its matching antigen is unknown.

V gene TRBV9 combines with J gene TRBJ2-3; weak D call: TRBD2 (6 bases). The sequence was obtained from a man under 40 in good health and CMV-seronegative. Sequencing input: PBMCs. This CDR3 reads CASSPGGRRTSTDTQYF. The CDR3 DNA reads as TGTGCCAGCAGCCCCGGGGGTCGGCGAACTAGCACAGATACGCAGTATTTT.